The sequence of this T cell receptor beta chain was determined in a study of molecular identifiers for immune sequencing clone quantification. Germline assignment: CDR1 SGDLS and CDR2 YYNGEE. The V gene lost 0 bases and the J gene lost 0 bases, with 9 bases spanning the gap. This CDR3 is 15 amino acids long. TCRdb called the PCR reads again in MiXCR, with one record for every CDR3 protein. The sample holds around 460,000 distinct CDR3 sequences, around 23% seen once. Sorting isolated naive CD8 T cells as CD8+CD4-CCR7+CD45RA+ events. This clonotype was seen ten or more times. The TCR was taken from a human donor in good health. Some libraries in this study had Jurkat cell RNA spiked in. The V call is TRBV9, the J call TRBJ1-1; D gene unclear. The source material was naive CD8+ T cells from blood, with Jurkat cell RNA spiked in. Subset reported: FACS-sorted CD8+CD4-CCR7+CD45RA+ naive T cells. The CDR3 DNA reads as TGTGCCAGCAGCGTAGCCGATTACATGAACACTGAAGCTTTCTTT. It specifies CASSVADYMNTEAFF.